This TCR beta chain was captured in a study of T cell repertoires in cytomegalovirus infection. MiXCR, run by TCRdb on the reads, gives a single entry per CDR3 protein. This table has approximately 190,000 distinct CDR3 sequences, 7.5% to 10% appearing once. This clonotype was recorded many times. This TCR was sampled from a human donor in good health (CMV status not recorded). Some clones in this sample may be carry-over from other donors' samples. The sequenced material came from PBMCs.

The CDR3 sequence: CASSWGAVKETQYF. The CDR3 DNA is TGTGCCAGCAGCTGGGGAGCGGTAAAAGAGACCCAGTACTTC. This sequence joins TRBV7-9 and TRBJ2-5; a weak D match, TRBD2 (5 bases). CDR3 length: 14 residues. Germline V gene data show CDR1 as SEHNR and CDR2 as FQNEAQ (reference sequence). V shed 4 bases and J shed 3 bases, with 12 bases lying between them.